These 10 T cell receptor beta chains were sequenced from one sample in a study of T cell responses to AZD1222 COVID-19 vaccine. Produced via immunoSEQ multiplex PCR; TCRdb's table is partial and in-frame only. The sample has 130,000 or so clones, 90% to 95% seen once; the top ten hold around 1.6%. Here the sequenced sample was peripheral blood, taken on day 0 of AZD1222 vaccination. The source of these receptors is an adult in good health.

The chain uses TRBV6-2 or TRBV6-3 and TRBJ1-3; no definite D call. Trimming took 6 bases from V and 3 from J, leaving 6 bases between them. The CDR3 covers 12 residues. Germline values: CDR1 MNHEY, CDR2 SVGEGT. The CDR3 coding sequence is TGTGCCAGCAGCCTCGTTGGAAACACCATATATTTT. Its translation: CASSLVGNTIYF.

The rearrangement uses TRBV7-5 and TRBJ1-6. TRBV7-5 is noted as a pseudogene. This CDR3 is built from 13 residues. CDR3 in DNA: TGTGCCAGAAGCTTAGGGCAGAATGGGGCCCTCCACTTT. Translation gives CARSLGQNGALHF.

Note on this clone: A read error may produce the germline difference seen at one junction end. The chain combines TRBV7-7 with TRBJ2-5; no clear D gene. The CDR3 spans 17 residues. Germline lookup yields CDR1 SSHAT and CDR2 FNYEAQ (reference sequence). CDR3 loop: CASSPANSDIYQETQYF. The CDR3 region has the DNA TGTGCTAGCAGCCCAGCCAACTCCGACATTTACCAAGAGACCCAGTACTTC.

V is TRBV6-5 and J is TRBJ2-7; 12 bases fit TRBD2. The CDR3 totals 16 residues. The germline V gene encodes CDR1 MNHEY and CDR2 SVGAGI. V lost 4 bases and J lost 4; bases outside the gene matches: 8. The CDR3 is CASSSLRTSGKYEQYF. Here the CDR3 DNA reads TGTGCCAGCAGTTCCCTACGGACTAGCGGGAAATACGAGCAGTACTTC.

The J gene is TRBJ1-5, the V gene TRBV19; 8 nucleotides align to TRBD1. Per germline, CDR1 LNHDA and CDR2 SQIVND (reference sequence). This CDR3 comprises 18 residues. The junction had 7 bases not matched to a gene; V was cut back by 0 bases and J by 0 bases. CDR3 in amino acids: CASSIDGQGLHSNQPQHF. The CDR3 coding sequence is TGTGCCAGTAGTATAGATGGACAGGGACTTCATAGCAATCAGCCCCAGCATTTT.

The chain joins TRBV15 to TRBJ1-5, with D possibly matching TRBD1 (6 bases). Germline CDR1 LNHNV, CDR2 YYDKDF (reference sequence). The CDR3 loop spans 16 amino acids. V was clipped by 0 bases and J by 5 bases, with 14 bases between them. The CDR3 is CATSRDGGPLDQPQHF. The CDR3 bases are TGTGCCACCAGCAGAGACGGGGGGCCACTAGATCAGCCCCAGCATTTT.

The chain joins TRBV19 to TRBJ1-5, with D unresolved. V was clipped by 7 bases and J by 1 base, with 14 bases between them. Germline loops: CDR1 LNHDA, CDR2 SQIVND (reference sequence). The CDR3 contains 15 residues. As DNA, the CDR3 is TGTGCCAGTACCCAAGATGTTTGGAGCAATCAGCCCCAGCATTTT. It translates to CASTQDVWSNQPQHF.

The count of this clone is one. The chain recombines TRBV9 with TRBJ1-2; 7 bases map to TRBD1. This CDR3 contains 13 residues. The V and J ends lost 3 bases and 8 bases, in that order; junction bases with no gene match: 7. In germline, CDR1 is SGDLS, CDR2 YYNGEE. The CDR3 DNA reads TGTGCCAGCAGCGGAGGACAGGACGTAGGCTACACCTTC. This encodes CASSGGQDVGYTF.

This sequence joins TRBV6-8 and TRBJ2-7, with unresolved D. Trimming took off 6 bases at V and 9 bases at J, with 12 bases between the two ends. Germline V gives CDR1 MNHGY, CDR2 SAAAGT. The CDR3 has 11 residues. This CDR3 is CASSPNKAQYF. DNA for the CDR3: TGTGCCAGCAGCCCTAATAAAGCGCAGTACTTC.

The chain has TRBV10-3 and TRBJ1-2, with D unresolved. CDR1 is ENHRY and CDR2 is SYGVKD in the germline V gene. The CDR3 covers 12 residues. V gave up 3 bases and J gave up 4 bases, with 6 bases separating them. CDR3 in DNA: TGTGCCATCAGTGAACAGCTCTATGGCTACACCTTC. Translated: CAISEQLYGYTF.